A single sample is the source of the 25 T cell receptor beta chains below, sequenced in a study of OX40 agonist ivuxolimab in advanced cancers. Measured with immunoSEQ multiplex PCR; TCRdb has only the in-frame clones, and not every one. There are tens of thousands of clones in the sample; about 83% occur only once, and around a fifth lies in the top ten. Sequenced material: CD4+ or CD8+ T cells sorted from blood, taken in a trial of the OX40 agonist ivuxolimab. These receptors were taken from an adult with an advanced solid tumor such as melanoma, head and neck, liver or kidney cancer.

CDR3 protein: CASSFQSSSYEQYF. The CDR3 coding sequence is TGTGCCAGCAGTTTTCAGTCGAGCTCCTACGAGCAGTACTTC. The chain has TRBV27 and TRBJ2-7; D remains ambiguous. Germline values: CDR1 MNHEY, CDR2 SMNVEV (reference sequence). Trimming removed 3 bases from V and 0 bases from J, with 9 bases in between. This CDR3 region has 14 residues.

This rearrangement joins TRBV2 to TRBJ2-1; 11 positions agree with TRBD1. Germline CDR1 is SNHLY and CDR2 is FYNNEI. The CDR3 length is 16 residues. J gave up 9 bases and V 3 bases, and 10 bases lay outside the gene matches. The CDR3: CASSDLGTGGSLEQFF. The CDR3 DNA sequence: TGTGCCAGCAGTGATTTGGGGACAGGGGGATCTCTTGAGCAGTTCTTC.

The chain links TRBV9 to TRBJ2-3; perhaps TRBD1 as D (7 bases). The CDR3 loop spans 16 amino acids. Trimming took 3 bases from V and 3 from J, leaving 17 bases between them. CDR1 is SGDLS and CDR2 is YYNGEE in the germline V gene. DNA for the CDR3: TGTGCCAGCAGCGCCTCCCGACAGGGAGGTACAGATACGCAGTATTTT. Translation gives CASSASRQGGTDTQYF.

The chain has TRBV4-1 and TRBJ2-1, with a weak D call TRBD2 (6 bases). Germline lookup yields CDR1 MGHRA and CDR2 YSYEKL. Trimming pared 1 base from V and 10 bases from J, leaving 17 bases between. The CDR3 runs 15 residues. Written as DNA, the CDR3 is TGCGCCAGCAGCCAAGGAACCGGACTACCTAGGGAGCAGTTCTTC. Amino acids: CASSQGTGLPREQFF.

This clone is medium-sized in the sample. V usage is TRBV28 and J usage is TRBJ2-7; TRBD2 matches 12 bases. V was clipped by 5 bases and J by 6 bases; unmatched bases: 11. The CDR3 covers 16 residues. Germline V CDR1 and CDR2: MDHEN, SYDVKM. The CDR3 nucleotides read TGTGCCAGCAGTACCAGGACTAGCGGGATTCTCAGCGAGCAGTACTTC. Translation: CASSTRTSGILSEQYF.

The chain recombines TRBV2 with TRBJ1-1; a possible D gene is TRBD1 (6 bases). CDR3 size: 13 residues. V lost 8 bases and J lost 5, with 15 bases in between. Germline V lookup: CDR1 SNHLY, CDR2 FYNNEI. The CDR3 region has the DNA TGTGCCAGCGGGGGCGGGGGGCTGACTGAAGCTTTCTTT. As protein: CASGGGGLTEAFF.

The V call is TRBV7-9, the J call TRBJ1-1; D is unresolved. Germline values: CDR1 SEHNR, CDR2 FQNEAQ (reference sequence). Deletions cut 3 bases from V and 1 base from J, with 9 bases between. The CDR3 consists of 14 residues. The CDR3 here is CASSFGFGNTEAFF. The CDR3 nucleotides are TGTGCCAGCAGCTTCGGGTTCGGGAACACTGAAGCTTTCTTT.

V usage is TRBV30 and J usage is TRBJ1-1; 9 positions match TRBD1. Germline V lookup: CDR1 GTSNPN, CDR2 SVGIG (reference sequence). Losses at the gene ends were 5 bases for V and 1 base for J; bases not matched to a gene: 2. The CDR3 runs to 13 residues. The CDR3 reads CAWVGQGNTEAFF. The CDR3 nucleotides are TGTGCCTGGGTGGGACAGGGGAACACTGAAGCTTTCTTT.

The chain recombines TRBV5-1 with TRBJ1-6; 7 bases are a match to TRBD1. Trimming at V came to 0 bases and at J to 7 bases, leaving 10 bases not matched to a gene. The length of the CDR3 is 17 residues. In germline, CDR1 is SGHRS, CDR2 YFSETQ. In DNA, the CDR3 is TGCGCCAGCAGCTTGGACCCGGGGACAGCGCTGAATTCACCCCTCCACTTT. It is translated as CASSLDPGTALNSPLHF.

This clone was seen more than once but under ten times. The chain uses TRBV7-9 and TRBJ2-7; TRBD1 aligns across 9 bases. CDR3 length equals 14 residues. Germline CDR1 and CDR2: SEHNR and FQNEAQ (reference sequence). V shed 3 bases, J shed 5 bases, and the junction held 5 bases outside the gene matches. The CDR3 DNA reads as TGTGCCAGCAGCTTCAACAGGGGGCAGGACGAGCAGTACTTC. Protein: CASSFNRGQDEQYF.

The V call is TRBV7-3, the J call TRBJ1-1; D gene unclear. This CDR3 comprises 14 residues. V was pared by 5 bases and J by 1 base, with 11 bases between. The germline gives CDR1 SGHTA, CDR2 FQGTGA. DNA of the CDR3: TGTGCCAGCAGCCCGACGGTTGGGAACACTGAAGCTTTCTTT. This codes for CASSPTVGNTEAFF.

V is TRBV27 and J is TRBJ2-2, with 7 bases matching TRBD1. The CDR3 is made up of 11 amino acids. With V trimmed by 6 bases and J by 12 bases, 4 bases remained unmatched. Germline assignment: CDR1 MNHEY and CDR2 SMNVEV (reference sequence). The CDR3 coding sequence is TGTGCCAGCAGAACGACAGGGAAGCTGTTTTTT. Its protein is CASRTTGKLFF.

About this clone itself: Other DNA sequences in the same sample also yield this CDR3. This sequence joins TRBV2 and TRBJ1-1; weak D call: TRBD1 (5 bases). Trimming took 2 bases from V and 3 from J, leaving 10 bases between them. Per the germline V gene, CDR1 is SNHLY and CDR2 is FYNNEI. The CDR3 has 14 residues. In DNA, the CDR3 is TGTGCCAGCAGTGAAATTGGAGGGGACACTGAAGCTTTCTTT. Translating gives CASSEIGGDTEAFF.

This sequence joins TRBV28 and TRBJ1-1; TRBD1 agrees at 7 bases. This CDR3 region has 13 residues. Germline values: CDR1 MDHEN, CDR2 SYDVKM. Trimming took 6 bases from V and 2 from J; bases not matched to a gene: 3. CDR3 nucleotide sequence: TGTGCCAGCAGAGGGGACAGCAACACTGAAGCTTTCTTT. It translates to CASRGDSNTEAFF.

The CDR3: CASSQILAGGWELFF. CDR3 coding DNA: TGCGCCAGCAGCCAAATACTAGCGGGAGGGTGGGAGCTGTTTTTT. The gene calls are TRBV4-1 and TRBJ2-2, with 13 bases that match TRBD2. The CDR3 contains 15 residues. The V and J ends lost 2 bases and 9 bases, in that order; junction bases with no gene match: 3. Germline CDR1 is MGHRA and CDR2 is YSYEKL.

This clone was recorded only once. The genes are TRBV5-5 and TRBJ2-7; D uncertain. The CDR3 sequence is 14 residues long. V dropped 0 bases and J dropped 0 bases, with 7 bases sitting between them. Germline V gene lookup returns CDR1 SGHKS and CDR2 YYEKEE (reference sequence). CDR3 in DNA: TGTGCCAGCAGCTTGGAGCCAGCCTCCTACGAGCAGTACTTC. Protein sequence: CASSLEPASYEQYF.

This chain joins TRBV28 and TRBJ1-1; unclear D gene. CDR1 and CDR2 from the germline V gene are MDHEN and SYDVKM. There are 12 residues in the CDR3. The ends were cut back, 8 bases at V and 3 bases at J, with 10 bases in the middle. The CDR3 region has the DNA TGTGCCAGCCGGTCGGGGTACACTGAAGCTTTCTTT. Its translation: CASRSGYTEAFF.

The chain is built from TRBV6-1 and TRBJ2-7; 10 bases are a match to TRBD2. This CDR3 has 14 amino acids. Trimming removed 10 bases from V and 0 bases from J; junction bases left unmatched: 6. Germline-derived CDR1 and CDR2 are MNHNS and SASEGT. The CDR3 loop is CATWTSGYSYEQYF. The CDR3 coding sequence is TGTGCCACTTGGACTAGCGGATACTCCTACGAGCAGTACTTC.

The rearrangement uses TRBV30 and TRBJ2-7; D is unclear. The CDR3 spans 15 residues. Trimming took 2 bases from V and 2 from J, leaving 16 bases between them. Germline CDR1 and CDR2: GTSNPN and SVGIG (reference sequence). CDR3 DNA sequence: TGTGCCTGGAGTCGCGATATGACGGTCCCCTACGAGCAGTACTTC. This sequence encodes CAWSRDMTVPYEQYF.

J is TRBJ1-5 and V is TRBV15, with D unresolved. V was pared by 8 bases and J by 2 bases, with 13 bases between. The CDR3 loop spans 14 amino acids. Germline values: CDR1 LNHNV, CDR2 YYDKDF (reference sequence). The CDR3 protein is CATRGVLGNQPQHF. The DNA of the CDR3 is TGTGCCACCCGCGGGGTCTTGGGCAATCAGCCCCAGCATTTT. Supplemented by reference TRBV15 and TRBJ1-5, the full variable domain reads DAMVIQNPRYQVTQFGKPVTLSCSQTLNHNVMYWYQQKSSQAPKLLFHYYDKDFNNEADTPDNFQSRRPNTSFCFLDIRSPGLGDTAMYLCATRGVLGNQPQHFGDGTRLSIL.

This sequence joins TRBV14 and TRBJ2-7, with 9 bases fitting TRBD1. The CDR3 is 16 amino acids. Germline assignment: CDR1 SGHDN and CDR2 FVKESK. V lost 4 bases to trimming and J lost 0 bases; unmatched junction nucleotides: 7. Here the CDR3 reads CASSPRDRAYSYEQYF. The CDR3 nucleotides are TGTGCCAGCAGCCCTCGGGACAGGGCCTACTCCTACGAGCAGTACTTC.

The CDR3 loop is CAWSGTAYEQYF. The DNA for the CDR3 is TGTGCCTGGAGTGGCACAGCCTACGAGCAGTACTTC. The chain uses TRBV30 and TRBJ2-7; D gene uncertain. CDR1 is GTSNPN and CDR2 is SVGIG in the germline V gene (reference sequence). The CDR3 is made up of 12 amino acids. V gave up 1 base and J gave up 2 bases, with 6 bases separating them.

V is TRBV6-5 and J is TRBJ2-7, with D tentatively TRBD2 (5 bases). Deletions cut 6 bases from V and 3 bases from J, with 12 bases between. This CDR3 is 13 amino acids long. Per germline, CDR1 MNHEY and CDR2 SVGAGI. The chain's CDR3 is CASSDFGGYEQYF. The CDR3 region has the DNA TGTGCCAGCAGCGACTTCGGAGGCTACGAGCAGTACTTC.

The gene calls are TRBV11-2 and TRBJ2-1; D unresolved. V gave up 1 base and J gave up 2 bases, with 12 bases separating them. The CDR3 extends over 16 amino acids. The V gene's germline CDR1 is SGHAT and CDR2 FQNNGV. The CDR3, as DNA: TGTGCCAGCAGCTTAGGGGTAGGGATCCCCTACAATGAGCAGTTCTTC. Amino acid sequence: CASSLGVGIPYNEQFF.

The rearrangement joins TRBV28 to TRBJ2-5, with TRBD1 matching 8 bases. With 6 bases clipped from V and 4 bases from J, the junction kept 13 bases outside the gene matches. Germline lookup yields CDR1 MDHEN and CDR2 SYDVKM. The CDR3 runs 16 residues. The CDR3 reads CASRTRTGKAVETQYF. The DNA for the CDR3 is TGTGCCAGCAGAACGCGGACAGGGAAGGCAGTAGAGACCCAGTACTTC. The full variable domain, rest sourced from reference TRBV28 and TRBJ2-5, is DVKVTQSSRYLVKRTGEKVFLECVQDMDHENMFWYRQDPGLGLRLIYFSYDVKMKEKGDIPEGYSVSREKKERFSLILESASTNQTSMYLCASRTRTGKAVETQYFGPGTRLLVL.